The 16 T cell receptor beta chains presented below share a single source sample, sequenced in a study of blood T cell repertoires in COVID-19. The repertoire was sequenced with immunoSEQ multiplex PCR; TCRdb's copy has only in-frame clones and lacks some. The sample contains about 370,000 clones, 85% to 90% of which appear only once. The material sequenced was PBMCs or T cells enriched from blood (not recorded which). These receptor sequences come from a young man who had recovered from COVID-19.

This chain joins TRBV5-1 and TRBJ1-2, with TRBD1 matching 8 bases. V lost 0 bases to trimming and J lost 7 bases; unmatched junction nucleotides: 8. This CDR3 comprises 15 residues. Germline CDR1 reads SGHRS; CDR2 reads YFSETQ. The CDR3 region is CASSLAGGDRGGYTF. As DNA, the CDR3 is TGCGCCAGCAGCTTGGCCGGCGGAGACAGGGGTGGCTACACCTTC.

This clone has a handful of counts. The genes are TRBV7-5 and TRBJ1-1; the table's D gene call, TRBD1, was not cross checked with the DNA. TRBV7-5 is termed a pseudogene. The CDR3 totals 16 residues. The CDR3 DNA reads TGTGCCAGAAGCAAGAGGACAGGTATTGGAGGCACTGAAGCTTTCTTT. Translation: CARSKRTGIGGTEAFF.

V gene TRBV4-2 combines with J gene TRBJ2-3, with 10 bases lining up with TRBD2. This CDR3 spans 17 amino acids. Germline trimming cut 4 bases from V and 1 base from J; bases unmatched to any gene: 8. Germline CDR1 reads LGHNA; CDR2 reads YNFKEQ. The CDR3 nucleotides are TGTGCCAGCAGCCCGCGCCAAGGGACTAGCGGCACAGATACGCAGTATTTT. Encoded protein: CASSPRQGTSGTDTQYF.

The chain couples TRBV5-8 to TRBJ1-5, with unresolved D. V lost 0 bases and J 6 bases, leaving 7 bases between the germline ends. This CDR3 is built from 13 residues. CDR1 is SGHTS, CDR2 YDEGEE, per germline. CDR3 sequence: CASSLGRPQPQHF. The CDR3 region has the DNA TGTGCCAGCAGCTTGGGCAGGCCTCAGCCCCAGCATTTT.

This clone has only one observation. Different DNA sequences within this sample yield the same CDR3. The chain links TRBV24-1 to TRBJ2-2, with D tentatively TRBD1 (5 bases). Trimming removed 7 bases at V and 4 bases at J, with 12 bases between. Germline values: CDR1 KGHDR, CDR2 SFDVKD. This CDR3 is built from 14 residues. CDR3 amino acids: CATSSPRGTGELFF. The CDR3 region has the DNA TGTGCCACCAGCAGTCCAAGGGGCACCGGGGAGCTGTTTTTT.

The V call is TRBV6-6, the J call TRBJ1-5; 8 bases align to TRBD1. V gave up 7 bases and J gave up 2 bases; unmatched junction bases: 10. This CDR3 has 16 amino acids. CDR1 and CDR2 (germline): MNHNY, SVGAGI (reference sequence). This CDR3 is CASTLQGGVGNQPQHF. The CDR3 DNA follows: TGTGCCAGCACCCTACAGGGGGGTGTGGGCAATCAGCCCCAGCATTTT.

This chain connects TRBV11-2 to TRBJ1-2; 7 bases agree with TRBD1. The CDR3 totals 16 residues. With 4 bases clipped from V and 3 bases from J, the junction kept 11 bases outside the gene matches. Per germline, CDR1 SGHAT and CDR2 FQNNGV. The CDR3 sequence is CASSSARRDSYYGYTF. CDR3 nucleotide sequence: TGTGCCAGCAGCTCCGCCCGACGGGACAGCTACTATGGCTACACCTTC. Variable domain in full (rest from reference TRBV11-2 and TRBJ1-2): EAGVAQSPRYKIIEKRQSVAFWCNPISGHATLYWYQQILGQGPKLLIQFQNNGVVDDSQLPKDRFSAERLKGVDSTLKIQPAKLEDSAVYLCASSSARRDSYYGYTFGSGTRLTVV.

The chain uses TRBV5-4 and TRBJ1-2; D not certain. This CDR3 contains 13 residues. Trimming took 1 base from V and 4 from J, leaving 8 bases between them. CDR1 is SGHNT and CDR2 is YYREEE in the germline V gene (reference sequence). CDR3: CASSLSGGYGYTF. CDR3 in DNA: TGTGCCAGCAGCTTGTCAGGAGGCTATGGCTACACCTTC.

The chain employs TRBV28 and TRBJ2-2; no clear D. This CDR3 has 14 residues. CDR1 and CDR2 from the germline V gene are MDHEN and SYDVKM. V was pared by 3 bases and J by 2 bases, with 7 bases between. The CDR3 region is CASSLWQNTGELFF. CDR3 sequence (DNA): TGTGCCAGCAGTTTGTGGCAAAACACCGGGGAGCTGTTTTTT.

V gene TRBV7-6 combines with J gene TRBJ2-3, with 7 bases lining up with TRBD2. V lost 5 bases to trimming and J lost 0 bases; unmatched junction nucleotides: 8. Germline-derived CDR1 and CDR2 are SGHVS and FNYEAQ. This CDR3 has 16 amino acids. The CDR3 DNA reads TGTGCCAGCAGCCGATTAGCGGGTCCCAGCACAGATACGCAGTATTTT. It yields the protein CASSRLAGPSTDTQYF.

This CDR3 is CASSSETGYHYEQYF. The CDR3 DNA follows: TGTGCCAGCAGCTCAGAGACAGGATACCACTACGAGCAGTACTTC. The V gene is TRBV7-6, the J gene TRBJ2-7, with D possibly being TRBD1 (6 bases). V shed 4 bases and J shed 3 bases, with 16 bases lying between them. Germline CDR1 and CDR2: SGHVS and FNYEAQ. This CDR3 has 15 amino acids.

The chain has TRBV10-3 and TRBJ1-1; D is unresolved. CDR1 ENHRY and CDR2 SYGVKD come from the germline V gene. V lost 7 bases to trimming and J lost 2 bases, with 8 bases between them. The CDR3 has 12 residues. The CDR3 spells CAIKTGNTEAFF. As DNA, the CDR3 is TGTGCCATCAAAACGGGAAACACTGAAGCTTTCTTT.

The rearrangement uses TRBV19 and TRBJ1-5, with 10 bases lining up with TRBD1. Trimming cost V 9 bases and J 0 bases; bases outside gene matches: 11. CDR1 and CDR2 (germline): LNHDA, SQIVND (reference sequence). This CDR3 comprises 17 residues. The CDR3 reads CASLRQGAVSSNQPQHF. Here the CDR3 DNA reads TGTGCCAGCCTGAGACAGGGGGCGGTTAGTAGCAATCAGCCCCAGCATTTT.

The CDR3 DNA follows: TGTGCCAGCAGTGAGGACAGGGGAGGGTATAGCAATCAGCCCCAGCATTTT. Protein sequence: CASSEDRGGYSNQPQHF. The chain has TRBV2 and TRBJ1-5; 9 positions match TRBD1. CDR3 length equals 17 residues. Germline trimming cut 3 bases from V and 0 bases from J; bases unmatched to any gene: 6. Germline-derived CDR1 and CDR2 are SNHLY and FYNNEI.

V and J are TRBV20-1 and TRBJ1-1; D is perhaps TRBD1 (6 bases). CDR3 length equals 15 residues. Trimming removed 3 bases at V and 1 base at J, with 15 bases between. Germline V gives CDR1 DFQATT, CDR2 SNEGSKA (reference sequence). The CDR3 loop is CSASSGDGRNTEAFF. The DNA for the CDR3 is TGCAGTGCTAGTTCAGGGGATGGTAGGAACACTGAAGCTTTCTTT.

The V gene is TRBV11-1, the J gene TRBJ1-1, with 7 bases lining up with TRBD1. Germline loops: CDR1 SGHAT, CDR2 FQDESV (reference sequence). V trimming: 5 bases; J trimming: 2 bases; junction bases outside the gene matches: 8. CDR3 size: 15 residues. The CDR3 DNA reads as TGTGCCAGCAGCAGCGGACAGGTAGTTAACACTGAAGCTTTCTTT. This translates into CASSSGQVVNTEAFF.